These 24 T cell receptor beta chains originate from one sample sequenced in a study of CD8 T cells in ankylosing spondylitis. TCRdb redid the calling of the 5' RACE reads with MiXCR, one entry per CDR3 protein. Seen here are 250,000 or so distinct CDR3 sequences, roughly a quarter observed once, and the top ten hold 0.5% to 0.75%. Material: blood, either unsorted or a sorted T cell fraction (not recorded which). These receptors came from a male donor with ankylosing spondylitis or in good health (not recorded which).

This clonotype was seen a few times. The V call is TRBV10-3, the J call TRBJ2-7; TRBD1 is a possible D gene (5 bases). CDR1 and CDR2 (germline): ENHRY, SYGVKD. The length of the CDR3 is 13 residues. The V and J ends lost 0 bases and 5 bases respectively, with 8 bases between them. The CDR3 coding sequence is TGTGCCATCAGTGAGTCGACCAGGGACGAGCAGTACTTC. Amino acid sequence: CAISESTRDEQYF.

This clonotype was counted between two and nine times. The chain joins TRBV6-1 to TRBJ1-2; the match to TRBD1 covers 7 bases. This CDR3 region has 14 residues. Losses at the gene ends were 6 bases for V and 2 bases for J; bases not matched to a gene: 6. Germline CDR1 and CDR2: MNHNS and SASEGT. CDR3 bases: TGTGCCAGCAGGTGGGGACAGATCAACTATGGCTACACCTTC. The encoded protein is CASRWGQINYGYTF.

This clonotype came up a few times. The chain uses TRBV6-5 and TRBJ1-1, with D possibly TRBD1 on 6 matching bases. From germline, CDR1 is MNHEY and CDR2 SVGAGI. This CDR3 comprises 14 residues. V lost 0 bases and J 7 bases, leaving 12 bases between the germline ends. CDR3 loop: CASSYSGTQDEAFF. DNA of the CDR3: TGTGCCAGCAGTTACTCCGGGACACAGGATGAAGCTTTCTTT.

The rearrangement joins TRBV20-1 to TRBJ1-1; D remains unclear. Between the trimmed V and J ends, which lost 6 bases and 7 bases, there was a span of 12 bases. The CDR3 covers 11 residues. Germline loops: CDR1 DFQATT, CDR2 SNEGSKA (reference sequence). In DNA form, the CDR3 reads TGCAGTGCCCAACGGACGGGTGAAGCTTTCTTT. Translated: CSAQRTGEAFF.

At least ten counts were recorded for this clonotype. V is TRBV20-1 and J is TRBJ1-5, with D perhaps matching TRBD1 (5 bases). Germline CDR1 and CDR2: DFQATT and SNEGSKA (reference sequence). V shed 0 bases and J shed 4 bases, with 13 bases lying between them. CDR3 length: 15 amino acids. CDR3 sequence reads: CSARDRRGGNQPQHF. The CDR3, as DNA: TGCAGTGCTAGAGATAGGAGGGGTGGAAATCAGCCCCAGCATTTT.

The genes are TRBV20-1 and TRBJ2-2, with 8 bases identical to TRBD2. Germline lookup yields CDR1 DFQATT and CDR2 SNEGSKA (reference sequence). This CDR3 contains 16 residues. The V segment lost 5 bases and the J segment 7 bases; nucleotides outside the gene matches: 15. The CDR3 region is CSAVTGGAALGGELFF. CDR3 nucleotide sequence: TGCAGTGCTGTAACCGGGGGGGCCGCTTTAGGCGGGGAGCTGTTTTTT.

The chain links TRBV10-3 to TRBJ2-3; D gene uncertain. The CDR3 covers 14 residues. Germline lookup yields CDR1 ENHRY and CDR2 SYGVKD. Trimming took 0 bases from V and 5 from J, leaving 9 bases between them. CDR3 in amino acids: CAISESSRKDTQYF. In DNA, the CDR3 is TGTGCCATCAGTGAGTCTTCTAGAAAAGATACGCAGTATTTT.

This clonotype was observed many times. CDR3 in amino acids: CASSSTGLNTGELFF. The CDR3 nucleotides are TGCGCCAGCAGCTCGACAGGCCTGAACACCGGGGAGCTGTTTTTT. The rearrangement uses TRBV5-1 and TRBJ2-2; D is possibly TRBD1 (6 bases). V shed 3 bases and J shed 1 base, with 10 bases lying between them. CDR3 size: 15 residues. Germline V lookup: CDR1 SGHRS, CDR2 YFSETQ.

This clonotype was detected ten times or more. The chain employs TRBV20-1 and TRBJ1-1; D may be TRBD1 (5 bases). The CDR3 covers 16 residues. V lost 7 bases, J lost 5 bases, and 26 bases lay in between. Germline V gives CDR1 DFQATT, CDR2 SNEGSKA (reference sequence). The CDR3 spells CSVARGRNSLRTEAFF. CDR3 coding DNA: TGCAGTGTCGCTCGGGGGAGGAATAGTCTTAGGACTGAAGCTTTCTTT.

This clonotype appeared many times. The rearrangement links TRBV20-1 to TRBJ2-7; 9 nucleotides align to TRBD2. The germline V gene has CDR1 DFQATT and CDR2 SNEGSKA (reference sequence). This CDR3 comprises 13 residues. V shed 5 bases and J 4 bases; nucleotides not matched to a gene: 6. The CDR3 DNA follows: TGCAGTGCTTATCGCCTAGCGGGGTACGAGCAGTACTTC. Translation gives CSAYRLAGYEQYF.

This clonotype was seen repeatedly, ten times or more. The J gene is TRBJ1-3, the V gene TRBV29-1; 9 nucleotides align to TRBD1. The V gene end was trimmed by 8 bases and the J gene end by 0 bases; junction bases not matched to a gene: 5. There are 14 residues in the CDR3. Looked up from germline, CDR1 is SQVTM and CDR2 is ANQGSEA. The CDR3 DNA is TGCAGCATCGAGACAGGGGGCTCTGGAAACACCATATATTTT. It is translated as CSIETGGSGNTIYF. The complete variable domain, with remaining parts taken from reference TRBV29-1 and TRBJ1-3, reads SAVISQKPSRDICQRGTSLTIQCQVDSQVTMMFWYRQQPGQSLTLIATANQGSEATYESGFVIDKFPISRPNLTFSTLTVSNMSPEDSSIYLCSIETGGSGNTIYFGEGSWLTVV.

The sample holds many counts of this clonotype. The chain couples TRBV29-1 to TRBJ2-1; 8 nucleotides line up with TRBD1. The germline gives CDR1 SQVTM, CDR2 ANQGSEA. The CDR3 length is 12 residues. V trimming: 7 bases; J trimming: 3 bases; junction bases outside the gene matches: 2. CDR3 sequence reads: CSGTGRYNEQFF. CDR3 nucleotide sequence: TGCAGCGGGACAGGGCGCTACAATGAGCAGTTCTTC.

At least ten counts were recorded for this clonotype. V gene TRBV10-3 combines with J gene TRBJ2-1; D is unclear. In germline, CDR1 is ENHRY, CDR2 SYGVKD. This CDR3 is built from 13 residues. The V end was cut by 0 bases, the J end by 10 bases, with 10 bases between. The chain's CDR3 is CAISESMQAEQFF. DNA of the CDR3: TGTGCCATCAGTGAGTCGATGCAGGCCGAGCAGTTCTTC.

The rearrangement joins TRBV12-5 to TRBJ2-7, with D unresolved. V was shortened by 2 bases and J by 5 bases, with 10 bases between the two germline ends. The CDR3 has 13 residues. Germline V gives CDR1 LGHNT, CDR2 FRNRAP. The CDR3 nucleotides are TGTGCTAGTGGTTTGCCCGAACTAAACGAGCAGTACTTC. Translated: CASGLPELNEQYF.

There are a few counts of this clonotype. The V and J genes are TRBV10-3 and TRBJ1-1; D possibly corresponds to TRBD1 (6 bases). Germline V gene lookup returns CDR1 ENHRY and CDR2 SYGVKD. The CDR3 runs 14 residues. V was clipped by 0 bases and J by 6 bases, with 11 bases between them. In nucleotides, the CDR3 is TGTGCCATCAGTGAGTCGGATAGGGGGGCTGAAGCTTTCTTT. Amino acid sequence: CAISESDRGAEAFF.

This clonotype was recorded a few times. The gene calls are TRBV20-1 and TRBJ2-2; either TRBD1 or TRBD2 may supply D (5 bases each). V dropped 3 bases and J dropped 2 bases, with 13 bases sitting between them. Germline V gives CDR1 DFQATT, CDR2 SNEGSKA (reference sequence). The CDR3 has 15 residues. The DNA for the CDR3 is TGCAGTGCTAGGGGGGTCGCCTTTAACACCGGGGAGCTGTTTTTT. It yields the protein CSARGVAFNTGELFF.

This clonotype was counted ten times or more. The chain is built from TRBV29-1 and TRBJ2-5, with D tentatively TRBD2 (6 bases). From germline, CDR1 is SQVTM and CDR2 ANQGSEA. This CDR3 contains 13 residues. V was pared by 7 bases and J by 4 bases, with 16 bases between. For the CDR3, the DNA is TGCAGCGCTCGCCCTAGCGACCGAGAGACCCAGTACTTC. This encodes CSARPSDRETQYF.

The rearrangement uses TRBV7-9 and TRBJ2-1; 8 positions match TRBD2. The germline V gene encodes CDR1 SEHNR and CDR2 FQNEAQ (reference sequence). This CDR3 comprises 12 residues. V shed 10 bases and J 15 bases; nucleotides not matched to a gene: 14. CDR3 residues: CAMSTGGGLGFF. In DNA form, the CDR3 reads TGTGCCATGAGCACCGGGGGGGGGCTTGGGTTCTTC.

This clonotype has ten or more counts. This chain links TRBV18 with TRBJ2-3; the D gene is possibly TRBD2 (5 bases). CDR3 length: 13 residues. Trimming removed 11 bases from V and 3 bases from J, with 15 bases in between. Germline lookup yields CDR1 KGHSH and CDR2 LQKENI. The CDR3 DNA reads TGTGCCGGTGCGGAGGCCCGGACAGATACGCAGTATTTT. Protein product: CAGAEARTDTQYF.

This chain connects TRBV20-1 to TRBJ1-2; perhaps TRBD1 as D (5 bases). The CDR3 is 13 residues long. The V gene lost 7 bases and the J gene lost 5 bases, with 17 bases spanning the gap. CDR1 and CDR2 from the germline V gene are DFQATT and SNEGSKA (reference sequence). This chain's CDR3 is CSVPIYGGYGYTF. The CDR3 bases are TGCAGTGTTCCGATCTACGGGGGATATGGCTACACCTTC.

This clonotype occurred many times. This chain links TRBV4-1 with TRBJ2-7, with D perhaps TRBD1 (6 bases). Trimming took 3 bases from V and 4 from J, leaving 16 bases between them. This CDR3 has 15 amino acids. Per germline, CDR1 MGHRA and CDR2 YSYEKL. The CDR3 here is CASSQGAVGRYEQYF. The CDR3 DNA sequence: TGCGCCAGCAGCCAGGGGGCAGTGGGTCGTTACGAGCAGTACTTC.

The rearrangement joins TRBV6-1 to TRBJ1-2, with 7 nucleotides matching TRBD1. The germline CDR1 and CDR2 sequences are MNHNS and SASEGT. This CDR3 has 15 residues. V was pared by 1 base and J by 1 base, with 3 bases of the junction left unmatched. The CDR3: CASSEGTGLNYGYTF. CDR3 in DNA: TGTGCCAGCAGTGAAGGGACAGGCCTTAACTATGGCTACACCTTC.

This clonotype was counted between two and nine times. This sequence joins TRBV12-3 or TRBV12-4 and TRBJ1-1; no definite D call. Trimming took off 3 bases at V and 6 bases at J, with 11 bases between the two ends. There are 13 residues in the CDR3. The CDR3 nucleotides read TGTGCCAGCAGTTTTAGTACAGTCGCTGAAGCTTTCTTT. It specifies CASSFSTVAEAFF.

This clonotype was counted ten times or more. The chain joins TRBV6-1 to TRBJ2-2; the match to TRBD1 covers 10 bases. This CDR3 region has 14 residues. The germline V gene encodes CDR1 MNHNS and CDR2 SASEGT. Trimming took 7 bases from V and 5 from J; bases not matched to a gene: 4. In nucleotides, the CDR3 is TGTGCCAGCATCCGGACAGGGGGAACCGGGGAGCTGTTTTTT. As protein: CASIRTGGTGELFF.